Sequencing of this T cell receptor beta chain was carried out in a study of post-analysis software for immune sequencing data. General study findings and limits: Controls showed significantly higher normalized Chao1 diversity than did multiple sclerosis patients. Same-batch preparations were strongly co-clustered by F measure.

Concerning this clonotype itself: Its specificity is unknown.

Unique-molecular-identifier-tagged TCR beta cDNA libraries were used. Approximately 500,000 cDNA molecules were obtained from around 1 to 10 million T cells. In TCRdb, the PCR reads were re-called with MiXCR into one record per CDR3 protein. The profile covers about 460,000 distinct CDR3 sequences, with approximately 45% appearing a single time and 9% to 13% taken by the ten largest. The sequenced material came from blood. The sequence derives from a girl under 18 with multiple sclerosis.

The CDR3 nucleotides read TGCAGCACATGGACAGGTCTCGAGCAGTACTTC. Amino acids: CSTWTGLEQYF. This chain connects TRBV29-1 to TRBJ2-5, with 7 nucleotides matching TRBD1. TRBJ2-7 explains the end of the DNA better; the J call may be wrong. The CDR3 is 11 amino acids. Looked up from germline, CDR1 is SQVTM and CDR2 is ANQGSEA.